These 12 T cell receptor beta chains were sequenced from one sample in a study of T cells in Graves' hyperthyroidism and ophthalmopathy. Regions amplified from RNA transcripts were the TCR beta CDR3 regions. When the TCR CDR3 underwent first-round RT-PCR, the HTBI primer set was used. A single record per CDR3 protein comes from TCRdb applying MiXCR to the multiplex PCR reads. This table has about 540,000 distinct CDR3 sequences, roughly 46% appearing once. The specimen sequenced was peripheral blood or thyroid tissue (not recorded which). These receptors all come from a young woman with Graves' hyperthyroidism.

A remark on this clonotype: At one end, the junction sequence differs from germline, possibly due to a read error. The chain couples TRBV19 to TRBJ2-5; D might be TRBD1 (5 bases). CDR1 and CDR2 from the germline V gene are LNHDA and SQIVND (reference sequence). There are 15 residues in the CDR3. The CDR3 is CASRPDRRYQEAQYF. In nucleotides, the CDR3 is TGTGCCAGTAGACCAGACAGACGGTACCAAGAGGCCCAGTACTTC.

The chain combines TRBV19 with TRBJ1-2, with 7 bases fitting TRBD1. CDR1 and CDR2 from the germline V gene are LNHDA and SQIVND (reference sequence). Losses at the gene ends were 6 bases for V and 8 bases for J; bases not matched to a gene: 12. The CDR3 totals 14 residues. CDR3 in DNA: TGTGCCAGTAGCCCCGACAGGGTGATGTCAGGCTACACCTTC. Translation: CASSPDRVMSGYTF.

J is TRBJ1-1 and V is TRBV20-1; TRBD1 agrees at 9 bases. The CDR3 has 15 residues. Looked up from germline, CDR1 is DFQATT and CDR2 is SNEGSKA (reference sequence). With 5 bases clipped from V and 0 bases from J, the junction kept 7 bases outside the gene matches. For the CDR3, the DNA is TGCAGTGCTGTAGGGACAGGGCGTTTGAACACTGAAGCTTTCTTT. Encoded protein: CSAVGTGRLNTEAFF.

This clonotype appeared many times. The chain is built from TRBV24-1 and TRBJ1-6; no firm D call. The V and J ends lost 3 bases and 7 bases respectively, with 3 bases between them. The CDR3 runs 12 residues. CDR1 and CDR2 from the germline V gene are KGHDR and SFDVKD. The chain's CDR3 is CATSDGNSPLHF. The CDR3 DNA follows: TGTGCCACCAGTGATGGGAATTCACCCCTCCACTTT.

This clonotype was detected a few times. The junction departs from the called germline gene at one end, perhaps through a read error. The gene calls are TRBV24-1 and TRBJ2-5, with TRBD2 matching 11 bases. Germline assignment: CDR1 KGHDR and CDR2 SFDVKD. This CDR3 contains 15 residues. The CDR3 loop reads CASSALAGEGETQYF. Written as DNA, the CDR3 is TGTGCCAGCAGTGCACTAGCGGGAGAAGGAGAGACCCAGTACTTC.

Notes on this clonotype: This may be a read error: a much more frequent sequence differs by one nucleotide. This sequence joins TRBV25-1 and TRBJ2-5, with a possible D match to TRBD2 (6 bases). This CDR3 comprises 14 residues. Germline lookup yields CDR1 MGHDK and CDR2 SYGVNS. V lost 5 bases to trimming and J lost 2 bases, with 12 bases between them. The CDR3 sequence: CASSLFRGQETQYF. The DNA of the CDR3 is TGTGCCAGCAGTTTATTTCGGGGGCAAGAGACCCAGTACTTC.

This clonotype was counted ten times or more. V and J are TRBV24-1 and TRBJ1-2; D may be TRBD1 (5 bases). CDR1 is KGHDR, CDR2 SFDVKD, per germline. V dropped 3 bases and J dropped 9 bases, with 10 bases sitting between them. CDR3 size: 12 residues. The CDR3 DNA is TGTGCCACCAGTGATGAAGGGACGAGCTACACCTTC. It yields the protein CATSDEGTSYTF.

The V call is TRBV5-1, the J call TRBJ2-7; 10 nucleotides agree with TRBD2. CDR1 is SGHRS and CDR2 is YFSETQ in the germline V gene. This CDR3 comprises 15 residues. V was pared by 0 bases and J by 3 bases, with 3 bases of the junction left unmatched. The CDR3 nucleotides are TGCGCCAGCAGCTTGGAACTAGCGGGATTCTACGAGCAGTACTTC. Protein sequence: CASSLELAGFYEQYF.

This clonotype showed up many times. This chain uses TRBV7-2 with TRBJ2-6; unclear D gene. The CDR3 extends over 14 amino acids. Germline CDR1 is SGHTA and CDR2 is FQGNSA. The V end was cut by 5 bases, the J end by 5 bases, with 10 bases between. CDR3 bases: TGTGCCAGCAGCCCCGGGTCCCGGGCCAACGTCCTGACTTTC. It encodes CASSPGSRANVLTF.

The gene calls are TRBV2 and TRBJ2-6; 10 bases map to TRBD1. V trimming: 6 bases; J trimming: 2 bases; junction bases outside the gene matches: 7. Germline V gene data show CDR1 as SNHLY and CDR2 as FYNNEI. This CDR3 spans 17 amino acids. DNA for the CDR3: TGTGCCAGCAGAGCGACAGGGGGCCATACTGGGGCCAACGTCCTGACTTTC. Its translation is CASRATGGHTGANVLTF.

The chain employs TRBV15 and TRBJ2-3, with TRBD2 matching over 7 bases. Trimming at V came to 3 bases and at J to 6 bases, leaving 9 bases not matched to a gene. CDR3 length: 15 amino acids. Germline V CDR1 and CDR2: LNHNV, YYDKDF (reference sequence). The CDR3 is CATSRDARRGDTQYF. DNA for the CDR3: TGTGCCACCAGCAGGGATGCCAGGCGGGGGGATACGCAGTATTTT.

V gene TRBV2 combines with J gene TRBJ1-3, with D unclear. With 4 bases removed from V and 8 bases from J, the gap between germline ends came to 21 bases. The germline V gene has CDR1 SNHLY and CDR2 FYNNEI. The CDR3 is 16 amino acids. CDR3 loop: CASSAYRAQADYTIYF. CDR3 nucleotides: TGTGCCAGCAGTGCCTACCGGGCCCAGGCGGATTACACCATATATTTT.